What follows are 11 T cell receptor beta chains derived from one specimen sequenced in a study of T cells in Graves' hyperthyroidism and ophthalmopathy. TCR beta CDR3 regions were amplified from RNA. An initial round of RT-PCR targeting the TCR CDR3 relied on the HTBI primer set. Each CDR3 protein is one row after TCRdb ran MiXCR on the multiplex PCR reads. This sample has about 560,000 distinct CDR3 sequences, with under 60% found just once. The specimen was peripheral blood or thyroid tissue (not recorded which). All receptors derive from a woman between 18 and 29 years old with Graves' hyperthyroidism.

The chain has TRBV7-2 and TRBJ2-5, with 7 bases aligning to TRBD2. The J call is doubtful: the DNA matches TRBJ2-7 better. CDR1 is SGHTA, CDR2 FQGNSA, per germline. The CDR3 runs 16 residues. The CDR3 region is CASSGGPGTTLYEQYF. The DNA of the CDR3 is TGTGCCAGCAGCGGCGGACCCGGGACTACCCTCTACGAGCAGTACTTC.

This clonotype was detected once. V gene TRBV10-3 combines with J gene TRBJ2-7, with a tentative D call TRBD2 (8 bases). Germline CDR1 is ENHRY and CDR2 is SYGVKD. V gave up 6 bases and J gave up 3 bases, with 18 bases separating them. This CDR3 is 15 amino acids long. CDR3 sequence: CAIRPRGDSLYEQYF. The CDR3 bases are TGTGCCATCAGACCGCGGGGGGACAGCCTCTACGAGCAGTACTTC.

A few counts support this clonotype. The rearrangement links TRBV24-1 to TRBJ1-4; D is unresolved. Germline V lookup: CDR1 KGHDR, CDR2 SFDVKD. Trimming removed 2 bases at V and 3 bases at J, with 12 bases between. The CDR3 is 16 amino acids. The CDR3 region is CATSDSEDGPNEKLFF. The CDR3 DNA sequence: TGTGCCACCAGTGATTCCGAAGACGGACCTAATGAAAAACTGTTTTTT.

About this clonotype: The germline gene is not matched at one end of the junction; a read error may be the cause. The gene calls are TRBV7-2 and TRBJ2-7; TRBD2 is a possible D gene (6 bases). Germline CDR1 is SGHTA and CDR2 is FQGNSA. CDR3 length equals 13 residues. CDR3 region: CASSFGAGGERYF. In nucleotides, the CDR3 is TGTGCCAGCAGCTTCGGGGCAGGCGGGGAGCGGTACTTC.

This clonotype was detected only a few times. J is TRBJ2-2 and V is TRBV5-1; 9 nucleotides line up with TRBD2. The CDR3 spans 15 residues. Trimming at V came to 2 bases and at J to 4 bases, leaving 3 bases not matched to a gene. The germline V gene encodes CDR1 SGHRS and CDR2 YFSETQ. CDR3 amino acids: CASSFGSGGTGELFF. CDR3 sequence (DNA): TGCGCCAGCAGCTTTGGTAGCGGGGGCACCGGGGAGCTGTTTTTT.

A few counts support this clonotype. The chain carries TRBV2 and TRBJ1-4, with D tentatively TRBD1 (5 bases). The germline V gene encodes CDR1 SNHLY and CDR2 FYNNEI. This CDR3 has 15 amino acids. Trimming stripped 2 bases from V and 7 bases from J, with 14 bases between. CDR3 bases: TGTGCCAGCAGTGAATGGCGGGCGGGGACTGAAAAACTGTTTTTT. It encodes CASSEWRAGTEKLFF. Looking up the rest from reference TRBV2 and TRBJ1-4 gives the full variable domain: EPEVTQTPSHQVTQMGQEVILRCVPISNHLYFYWYRQILGQKVEFLVSFYNNEISEKSEIFDDQFSVERPDGSNFTLKIRSTKLEDSAMYFCASSEWRAGTEKLFFGSGTQLSVL.

This clonotype was counted only a few times. The rearrangement links TRBV7-9 to TRBJ2-7; D is tentatively TRBD1 or TRBD2 (6 bases each). CDR3 length: 14 amino acids. Trimming took off 5 bases at V and 1 base at J, with 12 bases between the two ends. The germline V gene has CDR1 SEHNR and CDR2 FQNEAQ (reference sequence). Written as DNA, the CDR3 is TGTGCCAGCAGCCCTCAAGGGGGGTCCTACGAGCAGTACTTC. Its protein is CASSPQGGSYEQYF.

This clonotype was seen ten or more times. The chain recombines TRBV2 with TRBJ1-5, with TRBD1 matching over 8 bases. V dropped 6 bases and J dropped 0; count of bases not matched to a gene: 4. This CDR3 is 15 amino acids long. The germline gives CDR1 SNHLY, CDR2 FYNNEI. The CDR3 DNA reads as TGTGCCAGCAGATCAGGGGGCCCTAGCAATCAGCCCCAGCATTTT. This translates into CASRSGGPSNQPQHF.

This clonotype has just a few counts. J is TRBJ2-5 and V is TRBV19, with D possibly TRBD2 on 6 matching bases. The CDR3 runs to 14 residues. The ends were cut back, 3 bases at V and 2 bases at J, with 10 bases in the middle. Germline lookup yields CDR1 LNHDA and CDR2 SQIVND (reference sequence). The CDR3 protein is CASSISAGQETQYF. CDR3 sequence (DNA): TGTGCCAGTAGTATTTCCGCGGGGCAAGAGACCCAGTACTTC.

On this clonotype itself: Mismatch with germline at one junction end may stem from a read error. V gene TRBV6-5 combines with J gene TRBJ1-4, with D possibly matching TRBD1 (5 bases). CDR3 length: 16 amino acids. CDR1 is MNHEY and CDR2 is SVGAGI in the germline V gene. This CDR3 reads CAISYSIRGVNEKLFF. The CDR3 nucleotides read TGTGCCATCAGTTACTCGATAAGAGGGGTTAATGAAAAACTGTTTTTT.

In its sample, this clonotype was seen a few times. The V call is TRBV19, the J call TRBJ2-5; 15 bases match TRBD2. Germline CDR1 is LNHDA and CDR2 is SQIVND (reference sequence). The CDR3 consists of 15 residues. V lost 6 bases to trimming and J lost 6 bases; unmatched junction nucleotides: 5. CDR3 protein: CASRGLAGGAKTQYF. DNA of the CDR3: TGTGCCAGTAGGGGACTAGCGGGAGGCGCAAAGACCCAGTACTTC.